The rows below give T cell receptor beta chains drawn from one sample of a study of blood T cell repertoires in COVID-19. The repertoire was sequenced with immunoSEQ multiplex PCR; TCRdb's copy has only in-frame clones and lacks some. This sample yields about 440,000 clones, of which around 89% are seen a single time; approximately 4.5% belongs to the top ten. The sample taken for sequencing was peripheral blood. The source of these receptors is a woman aged 25-40 years with acute or convalescent COVID-19. The CDR3 runs from the conserved cysteine through the conserved F or W. The D gene is left open where the match is weak. Not all rows give a size; the values are once, few, many and, for expanded clones, a class.

v_gene	abundance	j_gene	d_gene	CDR3aa	CDR3nt
TRBV21-1	NA	TRBJ1-5	NA	CASSKVRGQGRKKHLIYSNQPQHF	TGTGCCAGCAGCAAAGTGCGGGGACAGGGGCGGAAAAAACACTTAATTTATAGCAATCAGCCCCAGCATTTT
TRBV5-4	NA	TRBJ2-3	TRBD2	CASSFSRRGGVDTQYF	TGTGCCAGCAGCTTTTCCCGGCGGGGGGGGGTGGATACGCAGTATTTT
TRBV5-5	NA	TRBJ2-1	NA	CASSLGQGPYNEQFF	TGTGCCAGCAGCTTGGGGCAGGGGCCCTACAATGAGCAGTTCTTC
TRBV2	NA	TRBJ2-3	NA	CASSEDRTRNRYF	TGTGCCAGCAGTGAAGACAGGACAAGAAACAGGTATTTT
TRBV28	NA	TRBJ1-4	NA	CASSPGDEKLFF	TGTGCCAGCAGTCCCGGAGATGAAAAACTGTTTTTT
TRBV3-1/TRBV3-2	NA	TRBJ2-1	NA	CATTDFNYNEQFF	TGTGCCACGACAGACTTTAACTACAATGAGCAGTTCTTC
TRBV28	NA	TRBJ2-7	NA	CASSLSGSLGVRNYEQYF	TGTGCCAGCAGTTTATCGGGCAGTCTAGGGGTAAGGAACTACGAGCAGTACTTC
TRBV9	NA	TRBJ1-4	NA	CASSVGVRDEKLFF	TGTGCCAGCAGCGTAGGGGTGAGGGATGAAAAACTGTTTTTT
TRBV12-3/TRBV12-4	NA	TRBJ2-2	NA	CASSLGELFF	TGTGCCAGCAGCCTCGGGGAGCTGTTTTTT
TRBV15	NA	TRBJ1-2	NA	CATSRSPEGGASGYTF	TGTGCCACCAGCAGATCGCCCGAGGGGGGGGCCAGTGGCTACACCTTC
TRBV20-1	NA	TRBJ1-2	NA	CSARGPNGYTF	TGCAGTGCTAGGGGGCCGAATGGCTACACCTTC
TRBV7-6	NA	TRBJ2-2	TRBD1	CASSPYPGTGAPGELFF	TGTGCCAGCAGTCCGTACCCCGGGACAGGGGCCCCCGGGGAGCTGTTTTTT
TRBV19	NA	TRBJ2-7	TRBD2	CASSKGLAGLYEQYF	TGTGCCAGTAGTAAGGGACTAGCGGGCCTCTACGAGCAGTACTTC
TRBV18	few	TRBJ2-7	TRBD1	CASSADRGWYEQYF	TGTGCCAGCTCAGCGGACAGGGGGTGGTACGAGCAGTACTTC
TRBV5-6	NA	TRBJ2-1	TRBD1	CASSPGYSGQNNEQFF	TGTGCCAGCAGCCCTGGGTACTCGGGACAGAACAATGAGCAGTTCTTC
TRBV2	once	TRBJ2-3	NA	CASSPEGSSVDTQYF	TGTGCCAGCAGCCCCGAGGGCAGCTCAGTAGATACGCAGTATTTT
TRBV9	NA	TRBJ1-3	TRBD1	CASSVRDRGLRNTIYF	TGTGCCAGCAGCGTAAGGGACAGGGGCCTGAGGAACACCATATATTTT
TRBV11-2	NA	TRBJ2-5	NA	CASSTSGNGVTQYF	TGTGCCAGCAGCACCTCCGGGAATGGGGTGACCCAGTACTTC
TRBV6-5	NA	TRBJ2-5	NA	CASSYSAGLGETQYF	TGTGCCAGCAGTTACTCGGCAGGGTTGGGGGAGACCCAGTACTTC
TRBV7-3	once	TRBJ2-3	TRBD1	CASSLLGTATDTQYF	TGTGCCAGCAGCTTATTGGGGACAGCCACAGATACGCAGTATTTT
TRBV6-1	NA	TRBJ1-5	NA	CASSGADNYSNQPQHF	TGTGCCAGCAGTGGGGCAGACAATTATAGCAATCAGCCCCAGCATTTT
TRBV5-1	NA	TRBJ1-6	TRBD1	CASSQQQGASNSPLHF	TGCGCCAGCAGCCAACAACAGGGGGCCAGTAATTCACCCCTCCACTTT
TRBV5-4	NA	TRBJ2-5	NA	CASSPRPGIQETQYF	TGTGCCAGCAGCCCGAGGCCCGGGATACAAGAGACCCAGTACTTC
TRBV27	NA	TRBJ2-1	TRBD2	CASSKIAGSYNEQFF	TGTGCCAGCAGTAAAATAGCGGGGAGTTACAATGAGCAGTTCTTC
TRBV3-1/TRBV3-2	NA	TRBJ1-3	NA	CASSQAGNTIYF	TGTGCCAGCAGCCAAGCGGGGAACACCATATATTTT
TRBV6-1	NA	TRBJ2-3	NA	CASSERFTDTQYF	TGTGCCAGCAGTGAGAGGTTTACAGATACGCAGTATTTT
TRBV5-1	NA	TRBJ1-6	NA	CASSLGSPPSTSPLHF	TGCGCCAGCAGCTTGGGATCACCTCCCTCTACTTCACCCCTCCACTTT
TRBV2	NA	TRBJ1-1	NA	CASTGQNTEAFF	TGTGCCAGCACTGGACAGAACACTGAAGCTTTCTTT
TRBV27	NA	TRBJ1-2	NA	CASRPQGLRGNYGYTF	TGTGCCAGCCGCCCCCAGGGTCTCAGAGGAAACTATGGCTACACCTTC
TRBV11-3	NA	TRBJ2-7	NA	CASSLTAGSKQYF	TGTGCCAGCAGCTTAACGGCAGGGTCTAAGCAGTACTTC
TRBV10-2	few	TRBJ2-1	NA	CASRAGLDIYEQFF	TGCGCCAGCAGGGCGGGGCTAGATATCTATGAGCAGTTCTTC
TRBV6-1	NA	TRBJ1-5	NA	CASSERYSGLLTRPQHF	TGTGCCAGCAGCGAACGATATTCGGGACTCCTAACGCGGCCCCAGCATTTT
TRBV5-1	NA	TRBJ2-1	NA	CASSSARLGGDSYNEQFF	TGCGCCAGCAGCTCTGCCAGACTAGGCGGGGACTCCTACAATGAGCAGTTCTTC
TRBV25-1	NA	TRBJ1-2	NA	CASSESQVIGYTF	TGTGCCAGCAGTGAATCCCAGGTCATTGGCTACACCTTC
TRBV29-1	NA	TRBJ1-1	TRBD1	CSARTGTNTEAFF	TGCAGCGCACGGACAGGGACGAACACTGAAGCTTTCTTT
TRBV11-1	NA	TRBJ1-2	NA	CASSSNPGYDYGYTF	TGTGCCAGCAGTTCCAACCCCGGGTATGACTATGGCTACACCTTC
TRBV7-6	NA	TRBJ2-1	TRBD2	CASSFGLAGGYEQFF	TGTGCCAGCAGCTTTGGCTTAGCGGGGGGGTATGAGCAGTTCTTC